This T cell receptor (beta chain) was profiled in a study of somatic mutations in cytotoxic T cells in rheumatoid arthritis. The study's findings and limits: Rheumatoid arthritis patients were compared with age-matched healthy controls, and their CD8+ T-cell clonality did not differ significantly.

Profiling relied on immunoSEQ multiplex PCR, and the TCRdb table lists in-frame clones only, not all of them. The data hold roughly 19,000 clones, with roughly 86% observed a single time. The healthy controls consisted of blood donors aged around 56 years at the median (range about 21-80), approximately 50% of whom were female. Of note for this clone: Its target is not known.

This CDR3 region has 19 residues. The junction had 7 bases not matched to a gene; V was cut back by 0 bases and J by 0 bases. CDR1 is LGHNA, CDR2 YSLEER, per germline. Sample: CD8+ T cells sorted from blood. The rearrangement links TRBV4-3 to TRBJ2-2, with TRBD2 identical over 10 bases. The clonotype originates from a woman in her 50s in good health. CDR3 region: CASSQDFLAGVTNTGELFF. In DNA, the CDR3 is TGCGCCAGCAGCCAAGATTTCCTAGCGGGGGTTACGAACACCGGGGAGCTGTTTTTT.